The 9 T cell receptor beta chains given below trace back to one sample, sequenced in a study of T cell responses to AZD1222 COVID-19 vaccine. Method: immunoSEQ multiplex PCR; TCRdb's copy keeps in-frame clones and lacks some. The repertoire holds fewer than 180,000 clones, 90% to 95% seen once, with around 1.3% in the top ten. This specimen was peripheral blood, taken on day 0 of AZD1222 vaccination. Every receptor here comes from an adult in good health.

This chain joins TRBV28 and TRBJ1-1; D call uncertain. V was cut by 7 bases and J by 0 bases, with 9 bases left in between. This CDR3 has 13 amino acids. Germline-derived CDR1 and CDR2 are MDHEN and SYDVKM. CDR3 DNA: TGTGCCAGCACCGGAGGGTTGAACACTGAAGCTTTCTTT. Its translation is CASTGGLNTEAFF.

The chain combines TRBV18 with TRBJ2-2; no definite D call. There are 16 residues in the CDR3. Per germline, CDR1 KGHSH and CDR2 LQKENI. Between the trimmed V and J ends, which lost 2 bases and 6 bases, there was a span of 16 bases. CDR3 region: CASSPVQTLSAGELFF. Written as DNA, the CDR3 is TGTGCCAGCTCACCAGTCCAAACCCTTTCGGCCGGGGAGCTGTTTTTT.

The genes are TRBV12-3 or TRBV12-4 and TRBJ1-5; D gene ambiguous. Trimming removed 6 bases from V and 3 bases from J, with 6 bases in between. The CDR3 sequence is 12 residues long. As DNA, the CDR3 is TGTGCCAGCAGCCCTGACAATCAGCCCCAGCATTTT. It codes for CASSPDNQPQHF.

The chain employs TRBV10-1 and TRBJ2-7; 7 bases are a match to TRBD2. The CDR3 consists of 13 residues. The germline gives CDR1 WNHNN, CDR2 SYGVQD (reference sequence). The V segment lost 8 bases and the J segment 4 bases; nucleotides outside the gene matches: 8. The CDR3 region is CASFGGSRYEQYV. For the CDR3, the DNA is TGCGCCAGCTTCGGGGGGTCGCGGTACGAGCAGTACGTC.

CDR3 region: CAWSVRGGFYGYTF. For the CDR3, the DNA is TGTGCCTGGAGTGTAAGGGGGGGTTTCTATGGCTACACCTTC. This sequence joins TRBV30 and TRBJ1-2, with a weak D call TRBD1 (6 bases). The CDR3 has 14 residues. Germline-derived CDR1 and CDR2 are GTSNPN and SVGIG (reference sequence). Trimming removed 0 bases from V and 4 bases from J, with 12 bases in between.

The chain carries TRBV5-1 and TRBJ2-2; 9 nucleotides align to TRBD2. After removal of 1 base from V and 6 bases from J, the junction contained 7 bases not matched to a gene. Germline-derived CDR1 and CDR2 are SGHRS and YFSETQ. The CDR3 extends over 16 amino acids. Here the CDR3 DNA reads TGCGCCAGCAGCTTGAGGAGTAGCGGGGGCGCCGGGGAGCTGTTTTTT. Protein sequence: CASSLRSSGGAGELFF.

This chain uses TRBV4-3 with TRBJ2-1; possibly TRBD2 for D (6 bases). The V end was cut by 0 bases, the J end by 10 bases, with 22 bases between. Germline V CDR1 and CDR2: LGHNA, YSLEER. CDR3 length equals 17 residues. The CDR3 DNA reads as TGCGCCAGCAGCCAAGATCCAGGGCTAGCGTCCTCAATCGAGCAGTTCTTC. Its protein is CASSQDPGLASSIEQFF.

The chain couples TRBV7-9 to TRBJ1-4, with TRBD1 as a possible D gene (5 bases). This CDR3 contains 17 residues. Germline CDR1 and CDR2: SEHNR and FQNEAQ (reference sequence). V gave up 3 bases and J gave up 4 bases, with 18 bases separating them. The CDR3 here is CASSFILGDAHNEKLFF. The CDR3 coding sequence is TGTGCCAGCAGCTTTATTTTAGGGGATGCACATAATGAAAAACTGTTTTTT.

This rearrangement joins TRBV7-8 to TRBJ1-4, with D tentatively TRBD1 (6 bases). V was pared by 6 bases and J by 8 bases, with 19 bases between. CDR1 is SGHVS, CDR2 FQNEAQ, per germline. The CDR3 consists of 15 residues. The DNA for the CDR3 is TGTGCCAGCAGTGACTACCCCAGGGGCGCCGAAAAACTGTTTTTT. Residues: CASSDYPRGAEKLFF.